The 23 T cell receptor beta chains listed next were all sequenced from one sample in a study of radiation and T cells in renal cell carcinoma. Clones were sequenced by immunoSEQ multiplex PCR, and TCRdb holds only the in-frame ones, with some missing. The sample includes 130,000 or so clones, roughly 80% of them seen just once. Time point indicated: baseline pretreatment blood. Treatment specified: 15 Gy SBRT to primary tumor, nephrectomy 4 weeks later. The material was blood, obtained from a patient whose treatment included radiotherapy and nephrectomy. Receptors originate from a woman aged 50 to 65 with renal cell carcinoma.

The chain recombines TRBV18 with TRBJ2-7; possibly TRBD1 for D (5 bases). Deletions cut 0 bases from V and 3 bases from J, with 9 bases between. Germline V gene data show CDR1 as KGHSH and CDR2 as LQKENI. CDR3 length: 14 residues. The CDR3, as DNA: TGTGCCAGCTCACCACCAACTCAGGGCTACGAGCAGTACTTC. Residues: CASSPPTQGYEQYF.

V and J are TRBV29-1 and TRBJ1-1; D unclear. The CDR3 runs to 12 residues. V was pared by 7 bases and J by 3 bases, with 12 bases between. The germline V gene encodes CDR1 SQVTM and CDR2 ANQGSEA. CDR3 residues: CSAGGFDTEAFF. The CDR3 DNA sequence: TGCAGCGCTGGAGGGTTTGACACTGAAGCTTTCTTT. The full variable domain, its missing parts supplied by reference TRBV29-1 and TRBJ1-1, is SAVISQKPSRDICQRGTSLTIQCQVDSQVTMMFWYRQQPGQSLTLIATANQGSEATYESGFVIDKFPISRPNLTFSTLTVSNMSPEDSSIYLCSAGGFDTEAFFGQGTRLTVV.

The V call is TRBV29-1, the J call TRBJ2-7; tentatively, D is TRBD2 (7 bases). The CDR3 has 13 residues. Looked up from germline, CDR1 is SQVTM and CDR2 is ANQGSEA. Trimming shortened V by 3 bases and J by 3 bases, and 12 bases separated the two germline ends. The CDR3 DNA follows: TGCAGCGTTGAGCCAGGGGAGGGCTACGAGCAGTACTTC. It translates to CSVEPGEGYEQYF.

This clone was counted once. The rearrangement links TRBV29-1 to TRBJ2-3; 9 bases are a match to TRBD2. Germline V lookup: CDR1 SQVTM, CDR2 ANQGSEA. V lost 5 bases and J lost 0; bases outside the gene matches: 3. This CDR3 is built from 14 residues. CDR3 DNA: TGCAGCGTTACTCTAGCGGGAAGCACAGATACGCAGTATTTT. Amino acids: CSVTLAGSTDTQYF.

This clone came up many times. The chain joins TRBV25-1 to TRBJ1-4, with a possible D match to TRBD1 (5 bases). Germline loops: CDR1 MGHDK, CDR2 SYGVNS. This CDR3 contains 16 residues. Trimming shortened V by 8 bases and J by 5 bases, and 21 bases separated the two germline ends. CDR3 nucleotide sequence: TGTGCCAGCTCCCCGGGGGAAGGGCGCATGAATGAAAAACTGTTTTTT. Protein product: CASSPGEGRMNEKLFF.

The rearrangement uses TRBV6-5 and TRBJ1-1, with 7 bases aligning to TRBD1. The CDR3 contains 14 residues. J was trimmed by 3 bases and V by 6 bases; bases with no gene match: 7. CDR1 is MNHEY and CDR2 is SVGAGI in the germline V gene. CDR3 nucleotide sequence: TGTGCCAGCAGGAAGACAGGGTTGGACACTGAAGCTTTCTTT. Its protein product is CASRKTGLDTEAFF.

V gene TRBV30 combines with J gene TRBJ2-7; 11 nucleotides agree with TRBD1. The germline V gene encodes CDR1 GTSNPN and CDR2 SVGIG (reference sequence). With 6 bases clipped from V and 5 bases from J, the junction kept 3 bases outside the gene matches. The CDR3 consists of 12 residues. The CDR3 loop reads CACGTGGNEQYF. Written as DNA, the CDR3 is TGTGCCTGCGGGACAGGGGGAAACGAGCAGTACTTC.

This clone has just one count. This chain uses TRBV7-2 with TRBJ2-5; possible D gene TRBD1, 5 bases. Germline CDR1 and CDR2: SGHTA and FQGNSA. CDR3 length: 13 residues. Trimming removed 5 bases at V and 4 bases at J, with 11 bases between. The DNA for the CDR3 is TGTGCCAGCAGCGAAGGGGCCGCAGAGACCCAGTACTTC. It yields the protein CASSEGAAETQYF.

J is TRBJ2-3 and V is TRBV5-1; D call uncertain. Germline V gene lookup returns CDR1 SGHRS and CDR2 YFSETQ. V lost 4 bases to trimming and J lost 3 bases, with 12 bases between them. This CDR3 has 14 amino acids. The CDR3, as DNA: TGCGCCAGCAGCAGCGACCCAGCGACAGATACGCAGTATTTT. This gives the protein CASSSDPATDTQYF.

The chain employs TRBV7-9 and TRBJ2-7; no clear D gene. V lost 7 bases, J lost 1 base, and 14 bases lay in between. This CDR3 is 14 amino acids long. CDR1 SEHNR and CDR2 FQNEAQ come from the germline V gene (reference sequence). CDR3 protein: CASTPQAESYEQYF. CDR3 sequence (DNA): TGTGCCAGCACCCCTCAGGCAGAGTCCTACGAGCAGTACTTC.

The rearrangement joins TRBV9 to TRBJ2-5; D is undetermined. Germline V gives CDR1 SGDLS, CDR2 YYNGEE. The CDR3 loop spans 14 amino acids. The ends were cut back, 0 bases at V and 2 bases at J, with 8 bases in the middle. CDR3: CASSVGWVQETQYF. CDR3 sequence (DNA): TGTGCCAGCAGCGTAGGGTGGGTTCAAGAGACCCAGTACTTC.

This chain links TRBV5-6 with TRBJ2-7; either TRBD1 or TRBD2 may supply D (6 bases each). Germline V gene data show CDR1 as SGHDT and CDR2 as YYEEEE. Trimming removed 5 bases at V and 2 bases at J, with 14 bases between. The CDR3 has 14 residues. The CDR3 loop reads CASSWMGGPYEQYF. CDR3 nucleotide sequence: TGTGCCAGCAGTTGGATGGGGGGCCCCTACGAGCAGTACTTC. The full variable domain, completed using reference TRBV5-6 and TRBJ2-7, is DAGVTQSPTHLIKTRGQQVTLRCSPKSGHDTVSWYQQALGQGPQFIFQYYEEEERQRGNFPDRFSGHQFPNYSSELNVNALLLGDSALYLCASSWMGGPYEQYFGPGTRLTVT.

The gene calls are TRBV7-9 and TRBJ1-2, with 9 bases lining up with TRBD1. CDR3 size: 15 residues. V dropped 4 bases and J dropped 8; count of bases not matched to a gene: 11. The germline V gene has CDR1 SEHNR and CDR2 FQNEAQ (reference sequence). The CDR3 reads CASSSRGQGGWGYTF. The CDR3 region has the DNA TGTGCCAGCAGCTCCAGGGGACAGGGAGGTTGGGGCTACACCTTC. The full variable domain, completed using reference TRBV7-9 and TRBJ1-2, is DTGVSQNPRHKITKRGQNVTFRCDPISEHNRLYWYRQTLGQGPEFLTYFQNEAQLEKSRLLSDRFSAERPKGSFSTLEIQRTEQGDSAMYLCASSSRGQGGWGYTFGSGTRLTVV.

The J gene is TRBJ1-6, the V gene TRBV4-1; 7 nucleotides agree with TRBD1. The CDR3 consists of 18 residues. Germline V gene data show CDR1 as MGHRA and CDR2 as YSYEKL. V was pared by 3 bases and J by 0 bases, with 8 bases of the junction left unmatched. The DNA for the CDR3 is TGCGCCAGCAGCCAGACCCACAGGGGAAGCTCCTATAATTCACCCCTCCACTTT. It translates to CASSQTHRGSSYNSPLHF.

The rearrangement uses TRBV7-9 and TRBJ2-7; maybe TRBD2 (6 bases). V lost 1 base and J 3 bases, leaving 10 bases between the germline ends. Germline CDR1 reads SEHNR; CDR2 reads FQNEAQ (reference sequence). This CDR3 spans 14 amino acids. The CDR3 nucleotides are TGTGCCAGCAGCTTAGACGCGGGAATCTACGAGCAGTACTTC. It is translated as CASSLDAGIYEQYF.

The chain couples TRBV19 to TRBJ1-4; D unclear. CDR1 and CDR2 from the germline V gene are LNHDA and SQIVND (reference sequence). The CDR3 length is 15 residues. V was trimmed by 4 bases and J by 4 bases, leaving 13 bases between them. The CDR3 region has the DNA TGTGCCAGTAGTAGTCCCTTCATCGTTAATGAAAAACTGTTTTTT. The encoded protein is CASSSPFIVNEKLFF. Combining the CDR3 with reference TRBV19 and TRBJ1-4 gives the whole variable domain DGGITQSPKYLFRKEGQNVTLSCEQNLNHDAMYWYRQDPGQGLRLIYYSQIVNDFQKGDIAEGYSVSREKKESFPLTVTSAQKNPTAFYLCASSSPFIVNEKLFFGSGTQLSVL.

This chain connects TRBV6-5 to TRBJ2-7; 9 bases are shared with TRBD2. Unmatched junction bases numbered 8, after V lost 6 bases and J lost 5 bases. Germline loops: CDR1 MNHEY, CDR2 SVGAGI. The CDR3 has 14 residues. The CDR3 region is CASRAGLAGNEQYF. In nucleotides, the CDR3 is TGTGCCAGCAGGGCGGGACTAGCCGGCAACGAGCAGTACTTC.

CDR3 sequence (DNA): TGTGCCAGCAGCCCGAGCGGGGCGCAAGAGACCCAGTACTTC. As protein: CASSPSGAQETQYF. The V and J genes are TRBV7-2 and TRBJ2-5; 7 nucleotides agree with TRBD2. The V segment lost 5 bases and the J segment 2 bases; nucleotides outside the gene matches: 5. The V gene's germline CDR1 is SGHTA and CDR2 FQGNSA. The CDR3 sequence is 14 residues long.

The V gene is TRBV10-3, the J gene TRBJ2-2; TRBD2 agrees at 14 bases. V lost 6 bases, J lost 5 bases, and 2 bases stayed unmatched. The CDR3 is made up of 15 amino acids. CDR1 and CDR2 (germline): ENHRY, SYGVKD. CDR3 amino acids: CAIRGTSGGTGELFF. In DNA, the CDR3 is TGTGCCATCAGAGGGACTAGCGGGGGTACCGGGGAGCTGTTTTTT.

The chain is built from TRBV7-2 and TRBJ2-5, with a possible D match to TRBD2 (5 bases). The germline V and J ends were trimmed by 0 bases and 4 bases, with 15 bases remaining between them. The CDR3 is 16 amino acids. Per germline, CDR1 SGHTA and CDR2 FQGNSA. The chain's CDR3 is CASSLARAGLGETQYF. The CDR3 DNA is TGTGCCAGCAGCTTAGCGCGTGCGGGCCTGGGAGAGACCCAGTACTTC.

This rearrangement joins TRBV7-2 to TRBJ1-4, with D unclear. Trimming took off 0 bases at V and 6 bases at J, with 8 bases between the two ends. Germline-derived CDR1 and CDR2 are SGHTA and FQGNSA. This CDR3 is built from 14 residues. CDR3 region: CASSLAAGDEKLFF. The CDR3 region has the DNA TGTGCCAGCAGCTTAGCGGCAGGAGATGAAAAACTGTTTTTT.

This clone was seen only a few times. The chain recombines TRBV28 with TRBJ2-7; D may be TRBD1 or TRBD2 (5 bases each). Trimming removed 7 bases at V and 2 bases at J, with 15 bases between. CDR1 and CDR2 from the germline V gene are MDHEN and SYDVKM. There are 14 residues in the CDR3. The CDR3 protein is CASTPGTATYEQYF. CDR3 nucleotide sequence: TGTGCCAGCACCCCAGGGACCGCAACCTACGAGCAGTACTTC.

The chain carries TRBV5-1 and TRBJ2-7; 9 positions agree with TRBD1. After removal of 4 bases from V and 6 bases from J, the junction contained 11 bases not matched to a gene. The CDR3 totals 15 residues. Per germline, CDR1 SGHRS and CDR2 YFSETQ. CDR3: CASSPGQGGGGEQYF. The CDR3 DNA is TGCGCCAGCAGCCCGGGACAGGGAGGGGGCGGCGAGCAGTACTTC.